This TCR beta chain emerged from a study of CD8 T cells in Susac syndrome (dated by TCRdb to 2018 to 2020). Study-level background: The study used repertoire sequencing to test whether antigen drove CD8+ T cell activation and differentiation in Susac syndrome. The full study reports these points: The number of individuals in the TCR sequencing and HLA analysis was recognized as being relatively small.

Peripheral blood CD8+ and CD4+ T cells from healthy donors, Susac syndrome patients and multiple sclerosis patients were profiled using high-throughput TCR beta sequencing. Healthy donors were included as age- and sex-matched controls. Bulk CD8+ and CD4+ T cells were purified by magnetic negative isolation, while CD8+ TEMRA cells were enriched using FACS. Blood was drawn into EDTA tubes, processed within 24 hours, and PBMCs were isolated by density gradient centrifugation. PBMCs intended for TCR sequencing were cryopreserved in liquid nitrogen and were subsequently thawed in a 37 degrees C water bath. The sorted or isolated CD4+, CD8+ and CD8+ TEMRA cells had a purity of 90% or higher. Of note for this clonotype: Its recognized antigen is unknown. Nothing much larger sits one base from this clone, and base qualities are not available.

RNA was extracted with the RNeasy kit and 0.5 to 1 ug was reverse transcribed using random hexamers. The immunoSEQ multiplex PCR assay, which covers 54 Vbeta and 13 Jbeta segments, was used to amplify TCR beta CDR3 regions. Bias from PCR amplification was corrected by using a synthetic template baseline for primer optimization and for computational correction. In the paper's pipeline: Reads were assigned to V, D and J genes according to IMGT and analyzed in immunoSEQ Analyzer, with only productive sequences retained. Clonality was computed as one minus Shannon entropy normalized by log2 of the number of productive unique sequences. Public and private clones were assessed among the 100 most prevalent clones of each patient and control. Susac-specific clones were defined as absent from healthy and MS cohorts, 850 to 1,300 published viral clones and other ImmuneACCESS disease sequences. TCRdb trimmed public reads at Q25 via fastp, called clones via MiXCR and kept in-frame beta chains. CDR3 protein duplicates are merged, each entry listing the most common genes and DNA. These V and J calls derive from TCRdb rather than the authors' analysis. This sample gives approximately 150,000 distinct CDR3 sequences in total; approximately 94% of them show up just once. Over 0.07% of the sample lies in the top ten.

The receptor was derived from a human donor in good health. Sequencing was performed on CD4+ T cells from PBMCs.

CDR3 loop: CASSLAQESNEQFF. The bases read TGTGCCAGCAGCTTAGCCCAGGAGTCTAATGAGCAGTTCTTC. The chain links TRBV7-8 with TRBJ2-1, with no confident D gene call. The germline V gene yields SGHVS for CDR1 and FQNEAQ for CDR2. CDR3 length: 14 amino acids, cysteine to phenylalanine. Only the CDR3 DNA is retained, 42 bases long and in frame from the first base. At the junction V is shortened by 0 bases and J by 7 bases, with 10 bases in between.